Sequencing of this T cell receptor (beta chain) was carried out in a study of immune evolution from preneoplasia to lung adenocarcinoma. Clones were read by immunoSEQ multiplex PCR, and TCRdb kept only the in-frame ones, dropping some. The sample records thousands of clones, roughly 80% being singletons. Germline V gives CDR1 LGHNA, CDR2 YNFKEQ. The length of the CDR3 is 16 residues. Germline trimming cut 1 base from V and 4 bases from J; bases unmatched to any gene: 5. Patients had resection in Japan or China between the mid-2010s and the late 2010s. As concerns this clone: Its antigen is unknown.

Broader study findings: Top clone frequencies peaked in normal lung, apparently declining through invasive adenocarcinoma. Later-stage lesions seemingly showed higher T cell density and diversity than normal lung.

This chain connects TRBV4-2 to TRBJ2-7, with 12 bases that match TRBD2. Sequencing was performed on FFPE adjacent normal lung tissue. The sequence was obtained from an older person with lung adenocarcinoma. CDR3 coding DNA: TGTGCCAGCAGCCAAGCCCTAGCGGGAGGGCCTTACGAGCAGTACTTC. It encodes CASSQALAGGPYEQYF.